The 14 T cell receptor beta chains given below trace back to one sample, sequenced in a study of blood T cell repertoires in COVID-19. Assay: immunoSEQ multiplex PCR; the TCRdb copy retains only in-frame clones and omits some. The data hold roughly 100,000 clones, with roughly 89% observed a single time. Sequences were obtained from peripheral blood. The source of these receptors is a man between 65 and 85 years old with active or convalescent COVID-19.

The genes are TRBV5-4 and TRBJ2-5; 7 nucleotides match TRBD1. This CDR3 spans 14 amino acids. Germline V CDR1 and CDR2: SGHNT, YYREEE (reference sequence). After removal of 6 bases from V and 2 bases from J, the junction contained 7 bases not matched to a gene. The CDR3 DNA is TGTGCCAGCACCTCGGGACAGAAACAAGAGACCCAGTACTTC. It yields the protein CASTSGQKQETQYF.

The chain has TRBV5-1 and TRBJ2-5; TRBD2 is a possible D gene (5 bases). The V and J ends lost 3 bases and 5 bases respectively, with 17 bases between them. From germline, CDR1 is SGHRS and CDR2 YFSETQ. The CDR3 is made up of 15 amino acids. This chain's CDR3 is CASSSDPTREETQYF. In DNA, the CDR3 is TGCGCCAGCAGCTCGGACCCAACTAGGGAGGAGACCCAGTACTTC.

This clone has only a few counts. V is TRBV27 and J is TRBJ2-7; 10 bases fit TRBD2. The CDR3 is made up of 15 amino acids. The germline gives CDR1 MNHEY, CDR2 SMNVEV (reference sequence). J lost 4 bases, V lost 11 bases, and 14 bases had no gene match. The CDR3 region has the DNA TGTGCCTATCTCGGAAGGACTAGCGGTAATTACGAGCAGTACTTC. It specifies CAYLGRTSGNYEQYF.

V is TRBV28 and J is TRBJ1-2; D unclear. The germline CDR1 and CDR2 sequences are MDHEN and SYDVKM. This CDR3 contains 13 residues. Trimming removed 2 bases from V and 2 bases from J, with 6 bases in between. CDR3 nucleotides: TGTGCCAGCAGTTTAACACAGAACTATGGCTACACCTTC. This sequence encodes CASSLTQNYGYTF.

This rearrangement joins TRBV6-6 to TRBJ1-1; perhaps TRBD1 as D (6 bases). This CDR3 region has 14 residues. Trimming took 5 bases from V and 5 from J, leaving 15 bases between them. Germline values: CDR1 MNHNY, CDR2 SVGAGI (reference sequence). CDR3 region: CASSDTGSGTEAFF. Written as DNA, the CDR3 is TGTGCCAGCAGTGACACAGGGTCAGGAACTGAAGCTTTCTTT.

The chain employs TRBV7-2 and TRBJ2-2; TRBD2 matches at 7 bases. Germline V CDR1 and CDR2: SGHTA, FQGNSA. The CDR3 runs to 15 residues. Trimming removed 4 bases from V and 9 bases from J; junction bases left unmatched: 11. The CDR3 coding sequence is TGTGCCAGCAGCTCGCCGACTAGCAATCTATGGGAGCTGTTTTTT. This translates into CASSSPTSNLWELFF.

The rearrangement joins TRBV28 to TRBJ2-2, with 12 bases that match TRBD2. The CDR3 runs to 17 residues. Germline lookup yields CDR1 MDHEN and CDR2 SYDVKM. J lost 6 bases, V lost 8 bases, and 13 bases had no gene match. CDR3 nucleotides: TGTGCCAGCGGCTCGGCCGGACTAGCGGGGATGGCCGGGGAGCTGTTTTTT. This sequence encodes CASGSAGLAGMAGELFF.

This sequence joins TRBV18 and TRBJ1-4; D remains ambiguous. CDR3 length: 15 amino acids. V gave up 2 bases and J gave up 3 bases, with 10 bases separating them. The germline CDR1 and CDR2 sequences are KGHSH and LQKENI. As DNA, the CDR3 is TGTGCCAGCTCACCAGTGCGGTTCGCTAATGAAAAACTGTTTTTT. It yields the protein CASSPVRFANEKLFF. The full variable domain, in which reference TRBV18 and TRBJ1-4 provide the parts outside the CDR3, is NAGVMQNPRHLVRRRGQEARLRCSPMKGHSHVYWYRQLPEEGLKFMVYLQKENIIDESGMPKERFSAEFPKEGPSILRIQQVVRGDSAAYFCASSPVRFANEKLFFGSGTQLSVL.

CDR3 sequence: CASSQDRQGTPYTQYF. The CDR3 DNA is TGCGCCAGCAGCCAAGATAGACAGGGGACTCCGTATACGCAGTATTTT. The V and J genes are TRBV4-1 and TRBJ2-3, with 8 bases fitting TRBD1. The CDR3 length is 16 residues. CDR1 and CDR2 (germline): MGHRA, YSYEKL. J was trimmed by 7 bases and V by 0 bases; bases with no gene match: 9.

This rearrangement joins TRBV6-2 or TRBV6-3 to TRBJ1-2, with a tentative D call TRBD1 (5 bases). The V and J ends lost 5 bases and 4 bases respectively, with 8 bases between them. Germline lookup yields CDR1 MNHEY and CDR2 SVGEGT. The CDR3 covers 12 residues. CDR3 nucleotide sequence: TGTGCCAGCAGTATGACAGCCTATGGCTACACCTTC. This gives the protein CASSMTAYGYTF.

J is TRBJ2-5 and V is TRBV9; D is possibly TRBD2 (6 bases). This CDR3 comprises 15 residues. Germline V gene data show CDR1 as SGDLS and CDR2 as YYNGEE. Trimming took off 4 bases at V and 1 base at J, with 14 bases between the two ends. CDR3: CASSPRVGGQETQYF. The CDR3 DNA reads TGTGCCAGCAGCCCTCGGGTGGGGGGCCAAGAGACCCAGTACTTC.

The chain combines TRBV5-5 with TRBJ1-4; 12 bases map to TRBD1. The CDR3 extends over 17 amino acids. The germline CDR1 and CDR2 sequences are SGHKS and YYEKEE (reference sequence). J gave up 2 bases and V 5 bases, and 7 bases lay outside the gene matches. The CDR3 loop reads CASSRDRGPGTNEKLFF. The CDR3 DNA reads TGTGCCAGCAGTAGGGACAGGGGGCCGGGTACTAATGAAAAACTGTTTTTT.

CDR3: CASSQERTPDSNQPQHF. The CDR3 DNA is TGTGCCAGCAGCCAAGAAAGGACACCGGATAGCAATCAGCCCCAGCATTTT. J is TRBJ1-5 and V is TRBV3-1 (or the pseudogene TRBV3-2); tentative D call: TRBD1 (5 bases). The CDR3 is 17 residues long. Trimming took off 0 bases at V and 0 bases at J, with 12 bases between the two ends. Germline CDR1 reads LGHDT; CDR2 reads YNNKEL (reference sequence).

The rearrangement joins TRBV28 to TRBJ1-5; D gene uncertain. Germline-derived CDR1 and CDR2 are MDHEN and SYDVKM. This CDR3 region has 16 residues. The V end lost 5 bases, the J end lost 7 bases, and 21 bases lay between the germline ends. The CDR3 sequence is CASSPVVRRTGQPQHF. The CDR3 DNA sequence: TGTGCCAGCAGTCCAGTTGTGAGGCGGACGGGACAGCCCCAGCATTTT.